A selection of T cell receptor beta chains follows, all from one sample in a study of blood T cell repertoires in COVID-19. This table comes from immunoSEQ multiplex PCR, and its TCRdb copy is limited to in-frame clones, with some not included. Of around 270,000 clones in the sample, around nine tenths were seen once. Sequencing was done on a sample of peripheral blood. Source of these receptors: a man aged 35-49 years who had recovered from COVID-19. CDR3s include the opening cysteine and the closing phenylalanine or tryptophan. D genes are given only for firm matches. Rows may omit the clone size; those that give it use once, few, many or a size class.

>TRBJ2-3|TRBV9|TRBD2|.
CASSGTRGLDTQYF
TGTGCCAGCAGCGGGACTAGAGGCCTAGATACGCAGTATTTT
>TRBJ2-4|TRBV6-6|.|.
CASSYSANNIQYF
TGTGCCAGCAGTTACTCGGCCAACAACATTCAGTACTTC
>TRBJ1-1|TRBV6-5|.|.
CASSRNTEAFF
TGTGCCAGCAGCCGGAACACTGAAGCTTTCTTT
>TRBJ1-5|TRBV19|.|.
CASNQGYSNQPQHF
TGTGCCAGTAATCAGGGGTATAGCAATCAGCCCCAGCATTTT
>TRBJ2-7|TRBV5-8|.|.
CASSLRRGTYEQYF
TGTGCCAGCAGCTTAAGAAGGGGAACTTACGAGCAGTACTTC
>TRBJ2-2|TRBV6-1|.|.
CASSDTDIWRDGSGELFF
TGTGCCAGCAGTGACACCGACATATGGAGGGACGGGTCCGGGGAGCTGTTTTTT
>TRBJ1-2|TRBV10-2|.|.
CASSAGSWGYTF
TGCGCCAGCAGTGCAGGGTCATGGGGCTACACCTTC
>TRBJ2-6|TRBV7-9|.|.
CASSSQPGRGTNVLTF
TGTGCCAGCAGCTCCCAACCAGGGAGGGGGACCAACGTCCTGACTTTC
>TRBJ2-7|TRBV3-1/TRBV3-2|TRBD2|.
CASSLGGGGGEQYF
TGTGCCAGCAGCCTAGGCGGGGGAGGTGGCGAGCAGTACTTC
>TRBJ1-4|TRBV19|.|.
CASSIGGHLKLFF
TGTGCCAGTAGTATAGGGGGGCACCTAAAACTGTTTTTT
>TRBJ2-1|TRBV20-1|TRBD2|.
CSATGGEQFF
TGCAGTGCTACGGGGGGTGAGCAGTTCTTC
>TRBJ1-6|TRBV10-3|TRBD1|.
CAISEGTVNSPLHF
TGTGCCATCAGTGAAGGGACAGTTAATTCACCCCTCCACTTT
>TRBJ2-7|TRBV9|TRBD2|.
CASSGRGTSGPYEQYF
TGTGCCAGCAGCGGCCGCGGGACTAGCGGCCCCTACGAGCAGTACTTC
>TRBJ2-3|TRBV6-2/TRBV6-3|.|.
CASSYLRGRTDTQYF
TGTGCCAGCAGTTACTTGCGGGGCCGGACAGATACGCAGTATTTT
>TRBJ2-3|TRBV2|.|.
CASSERFRGTDTQYF
TGTGCCAGCAGTGAAAGGTTCAGGGGCACAGATACGCAGTATTTT
>TRBJ1-5|TRBV10-3|.|.
CAISAAGNQPQHF
TGTGCCATCAGTGCGGCAGGGAATCAGCCCCAGCATTTT
>TRBJ2-3|TRBV18|TRBD2|.
CASSPSGRGTDTQYF
TGTGCCAGCTCACCAAGCGGGAGAGGCACAGATACGCAGTATTTT
>TRBJ2-3|TRBV7-9|.|once
CASSFVVVGRGKRTDTQYF
TGTGCCAGCAGCTTTGTGGTTGTGGGGCGTGGGAAGAGGACAGATACGCAGTATTTT
>TRBJ2-1|TRBV7-8|TRBD1|.
CASSFSGTGTYNEQFF
TGTGCCAGCAGCTTCTCCGGGACAGGGACGTACAATGAGCAGTTCTTC
>TRBJ2-7|TRBV6-2/TRBV6-3|TRBD2|.
CASSYQASGVLSYEQYF
TGTGCCAGCAGTTACCAGGCTAGCGGGGTTCTTTCCTACGAGCAGTACTTC
>TRBJ2-1|TRBV7-2|.|few
CASSVGTPRLNEQFF
TGTGCCAGCAGCGTCGGGACTCCGCGCCTCAATGAGCAGTTCTTC
>TRBJ1-2|TRBV6-5|.|.
CASSSPGYRNYGYTF
TGTGCCAGCAGTTCCCCGGGGTATAGGAACTATGGCTACACCTTC
>TRBJ2-3|TRBV7-6|.|.
CASSLGTSTDTQYF
TGTGCCAGCAGCTTGGGGACTAGCACAGATACGCAGTATTTT
>TRBJ2-5|TRBV5-1|TRBD2|.
CASSSAGGGGETQYF
TGCGCCAGCAGCTCGGCGGGGGGGGGAGGGGAGACCCAGTACTTC
>TRBJ2-7|TRBV7-2|.|.
CASSLVGRYEQYF
TGTGCCAGCAGCTTAGTCGGTCGCTACGAGCAGTACTTC
>TRBJ2-1|TRBV29-1|TRBD2|.
CSVEGLAGGFSSYNEQFF
TGCAGCGTTGAGGGGCTAGCGGGAGGATTCAGCTCCTACAATGAGCAGTTCTTC
>TRBJ1-5|TRBV3-1/TRBV3-2|TRBD1|once
CASSQDQIGQDVNSNQPQHF
TGTGCCAGCAGCCAAGATCAAATAGGACAGGATGTAAATAGCAATCAGCCCCAGCATTTT
>TRBJ2-2|TRBV14|TRBD1|.
CASSQRDRGRAGELFF
TGTGCCAGCAGCCAACGGGACAGGGGGCGCGCCGGGGAGCTGTTTTTT
>TRBJ2-7|TRBV19|.|.
CASSIDSGYGEQYF
TGTGCCAGTAGTATAGATTCGGGTTACGGCGAGCAGTACTTC
>TRBJ2-5|TRBV6-1|.|few
CASSALALSPQETQYF
TGTGCCAGCAGTGCACTAGCCCTAAGCCCTCAAGAGACCCAGTACTTC
>TRBJ2-4|TRBV3-1/TRBV3-2|.|.
CASSRDSLAKNIQYF
TGTGCCAGCAGCCGCGACAGTCTAGCCAAAAACATTCAGTACTTC
>TRBJ1-1|TRBV7-8|.|.
CASSSPMAGRDTEAFF
TGTGCCAGCAGCTCCCCTATGGCAGGGAGGGACACTGAAGCTTTCTTT
>TRBJ2-2|TRBV2|.|.
CASSDQASSNTGELFF
TGTGCCAGCAGTGATCAAGCGTCGTCGAACACCGGGGAGCTGTTTTTT
>TRBJ1-1|TRBV10-1|.|.
CASSGEMNTEAFF
TGCGCCAGCAGTGGAGAGATGAACACTGAAGCTTTCTTT
>TRBJ2-7|TRBV7-9|TRBD1|.
CASSHWDRMGEQYF
TGTGCCAGCAGCCACTGGGACAGGATGGGGGAGCAGTACTTC
>TRBJ1-5|TRBV7-9|.|few
CASSTEAGNQPQHF
TGTGCCAGCAGCACAGAGGCAGGGAATCAGCCCCAGCATTTT
>TRBJ2-1|TRBV19|TRBD2|.
CASSHSGGPNEQFF
TGTGCCAGTAGCCATAGCGGGGGGCCCAATGAGCAGTTCTTC
>TRBJ1-4|TRBV30|.|.
CAWRGTFNEKLFF
TGTGCCTGGAGGGGGACTTTTAATGAAAAACTGTTTTTT
>TRBJ2-1|TRBV5-4|.|.
CASSLGRRGPYNEQFF
TGTGCCAGCAGCTTGGGGAGGCGGGGGCCGTACAATGAGCAGTTCTTC
>TRBJ2-1|TRBV6-5|TRBD2|.
CASSSLAAGDNEQFF
TGTGCCAGCAGTTCCCTGGCAGCGGGAGACAATGAGCAGTTCTTC
>TRBJ2-5|TRBV7-3|TRBD2|.
CASSRASGRGETQYF
TGTGCCAGCAGCCGCGCTAGCGGGAGGGGAGAGACCCAGTACTTC
>TRBJ2-5|TRBV6-5|.|.
CASSVTPETQYF
TGTGCCAGCAGCGTTACTCCAGAGACCCAGTACTTC
>TRBJ1-5|TRBV27|.|.
CASSLSPGNQPQHF
TGTGCCAGCAGTTTATCCCCGGGCAATCAGCCCCAGCATTTT
>TRBJ2-3|TRBV24-1|.|once
CATSDRDWGTDTQYF
TGTGCCACCAGTGATAGGGACTGGGGGACAGATACGCAGTATTTT
>TRBJ2-5|TRBV6-5|.|.
CAVRANRETQYF
TGTGCTGTCAGGGCGAACCGGGAGACCCAGTACTTC
>TRBJ2-1|TRBV6-6|TRBD1|.
CASSVPGTVVEQFF
TGTGCCAGCAGCGTCCCCGGGACAGTTGTGGAGCAGTTCTTC
>TRBJ2-2|TRBV10-3|.|.
CAITRGNTGELFF
TGTGCCATCACCCGAGGGAACACCGGGGAGCTGTTTTTT
>TRBJ1-5|TRBV21-1|.|.
CASSKRVSQPQHF
TGTGCCAGCAGCAAGAGGGTTAGTCAGCCCCAGCATTTT
>TRBJ1-1|TRBV23-1|TRBD1|.
CASRHGTDINTEAFF
TGCGCCAGCAGACACGGGACAGACATTAACACTGAAGCTTTCTTT
>TRBJ2-1|TRBV6-4|.|.
CASSVKAGRYNEQFF
TGTGCCAGCAGTGTTAAGGCGGGACGTTACAATGAGCAGTTCTTC
>TRBJ2-1|TRBV5-1|.|.
CASSARQASSYNEQFF
TGCGCCAGCAGCGCCCGACAGGCGAGCTCCTACAATGAGCAGTTCTTC
>TRBJ2-1|TRBV27|TRBD2|.
CASSVRLAGANNEQFF
TGTGCCAGCAGTGTACGACTAGCGGGGGCGAACAATGAGCAGTTCTTC
>TRBJ2-5|TRBV19|.|.
CASSISGQSQTQYF
TGTGCCAGTAGTATAAGCGGACAGAGCCAGACCCAGTACTTC
>TRBJ2-3|TRBV6-2/TRBV6-3|TRBD2|once
CASSYSLGSGRIPSTDTQYF
TGTGCCAGCAGTTACTCGCTCGGTAGCGGGAGGATTCCTAGCACAGATACGCAGTATTTT
>TRBJ1-2|TRBV2|TRBD1|.
CASSGAGGDYGYTF
TGTGCCAGCAGTGGGGCAGGGGGCGACTATGGCTACACCTTC
>TRBJ2-7|TRBV3-1/TRBV3-2|.|.
CASSPSRESRSEQYF
TGTGCCAGCAGCCCTTCACGGGAGTCCCGTAGTGAGCAGTACTTC
>TRBJ1-2|TRBV5-4|.|.
CASSNRDTYGYTF
TGTGCCAGCAGCAACCGGGACACCTATGGCTACACCTTC
>TRBJ1-1|TRBV4-3|.|few
CASSQDRGAEYTEAFF
TGCGCCAGCAGCCAAGATCGGGGGGCGGAGTACACTGAAGCTTTCTTT
>TRBJ1-1|TRBV5-1|TRBD1|few
CASSLTGTENTEAFF
TGCGCCAGCAGCTTAACCGGGACAGAGAACACTGAAGCTTTCTTT
>TRBJ2-7|TRBV10-2|.|.
CASSDIGGEQYF
TGCGCCAGCAGTGACATCGGGGGCGAGCAGTACTTC